The 2 T cell receptor beta chains below were found in one sample sequenced in a study of T cell repertoires and HLA-DP antigens. TCRdb's copy holds only in-frame clones and misses some; the assay was immunoSEQ multiplex PCR. The sample lists over 60,000 clones, 80% occurring once. Their recognized antigens are unknown. Sequenced input: CD4+ T cells from PBMCs. These receptors all stem from a man between 60 and 75 years old in good health and CMV-seronegative.

V and J are TRBV30 and TRBJ1-1, with 11 bases identical to TRBD1. V lost 2 bases, J lost 1 base, and 3 bases stayed unmatched. Germline V CDR1 and CDR2: GTSNPN, SVGIG (reference sequence). CDR3 length: 15 amino acids. For the CDR3, the DNA is TGTGCCTGGAGTAGGGGACAGGGGGGGAACACTGAAGCTTTCTTT. Translated, it gives CAWSRGQGGNTEAFF.

This chain links TRBV28 with TRBJ1-4; 10 bases are shared with TRBD1. The CDR3 spans 17 residues. V was clipped by 5 bases and J by 3 bases; unmatched bases: 9. Germline-derived CDR1 and CDR2 are MDHEN and SYDVKM. The CDR3 nucleotides are TGTGCCAGCAGTCCCCCGACAGGGGGCGCGTCTAATGAAAAACTGTTTTTT. Amino acid sequence: CASSPPTGGASNEKLFF.